What follows are 26 T cell receptor beta chains derived from one specimen sequenced in a study of blood T cell repertoires in COVID-19 (dated by TCRdb to the early 2020s). The library came from the immunoSEQ multiplex PCR assay. TCRdb stores this immuneACCESS table with in-frame sequences only. Part of the clones is absent; in the studies checked, under half of the shortfall reflects unresolved V genes, and no reason is known for the rest. In all, the sample holds some 260,000 clones, and about 91% of those were seen once. Approximately 6% of the sample is held by the ten biggest clonotypes. The sequencing input was peripheral blood. The receptors come from a woman aged 25 to 39 with COVID-19, enrolled during active disease.

The chain carries TRBV29-1 and TRBJ2-1; TRBD1 matches 8 bases. Germline V gives CDR1 SQVTM, CDR2 ANQGSEA. This CDR3 has 13 amino acids. The J segment lost 6 bases and the V segment lost 6 bases, leaving 7 bases of the junction unmatched. DNA for the CDR3: TGCAGCGTGATTCAGGGGGCGGTCAATGAGCAGTTCTTC. This sequence encodes CSVIQGAVNEQFF.

The chain links TRBV7-2 to TRBJ2-3, with TRBD2 identical over 7 bases. V lost 1 base to trimming and J lost 0 bases; unmatched junction nucleotides: 7. Germline-derived CDR1 and CDR2 are SGHTA and FQGNSA. The CDR3 is 17 amino acids. As DNA, the CDR3 is TGTGCCAGCAGCTTAGAGGCGCGGGGGTCTAGCACAGATACGCAGTATTTT. Protein sequence: CASSLEARGSSTDTQYF. Full variable domain (outside the CDR3, taken from reference TRBV7-2 and TRBJ2-3): GAGVSQSPSNKVTEKGKDVELRCDPISGHTALYWYRQSLGQGLEFLIYFQGNSAPDKSGLPSDRFSAERTGGSVSTLTIQRTQQEDSAVYLCASSLEARGSSTDTQYFGPGTRLTVL.

The V call is TRBV5-4, the J call TRBJ2-1, with TRBD2 matching over 12 bases. Germline V lookup: CDR1 SGHNT, CDR2 YYREEE (reference sequence). Trimming cost V 4 bases and J 9 bases; bases outside gene matches: 5. The CDR3 sequence is 14 residues long. In DNA form, the CDR3 reads TGTGCCAGCAGCCGGACTAGCGGGGTGGGTGAGCAGTTCTTC. This codes for CASSRTSGVGEQFF.

The chain employs TRBV2 and TRBJ1-5; D remains ambiguous. Germline V gene data show CDR1 as SNHLY and CDR2 as FYNNEI. The V end lost 8 bases, the J end lost 8 bases, and 16 bases lay between the germline ends. This CDR3 contains 13 residues. Here the CDR3 reads CASVSDREKPQHF. The CDR3 DNA is TGTGCCAGCGTTTCAGACCGGGAGAAGCCCCAGCATTTT. The full variable domain, rest sourced from reference TRBV2 and TRBJ1-5, is EPEVTQTPSHQVTQMGQEVILRCVPISNHLYFYWYRQILGQKVEFLVSFYNNEISEKSEIFDDQFSVERPDGSNFTLKIRSTKLEDSAMYFCASVSDREKPQHFGDGTRLSIL.

The chain couples TRBV11-2 to TRBJ1-4; D is undetermined. Germline CDR1 is SGHAT and CDR2 is FQNNGV. This CDR3 has 14 amino acids. Trimming shortened V by 5 bases and J by 6 bases, and 13 bases separated the two germline ends. This CDR3 is CASSDDWGDEKLFF. CDR3 coding DNA: TGTGCCAGCAGCGATGATTGGGGAGATGAAAAACTGTTTTTT.

The gene calls are TRBV19 and TRBJ2-2, with D possibly TRBD2 on 6 matching bases. With 7 bases removed from V and 5 bases from J, the gap between germline ends came to 11 bases. Per germline, CDR1 LNHDA and CDR2 SQIVND (reference sequence). The CDR3 extends over 13 amino acids. The CDR3 here is CASMGGVTGELFF. CDR3 DNA: TGTGCCAGTATGGGCGGGGTGACCGGGGAGCTGTTTTTT.

This clone was detected once. The V and J genes are TRBV19 and TRBJ1-5; TRBD1 aligns across 10 bases. With 3 bases clipped from V and 2 bases from J, the junction kept 10 bases outside the gene matches. The germline V gene encodes CDR1 LNHDA and CDR2 SQIVND (reference sequence). This CDR3 is 18 amino acids long. The CDR3 DNA reads as TGTGCCAGTAGTATTGACAGGGGGCAATTGGGTGGCAATCAGCCCCAGCATTTT. Translated, it gives CASSIDRGQLGGNQPQHF.

The chain links TRBV30 to TRBJ2-7; 10 bases are shared with TRBD2. The junction had 7 bases not matched to a gene; V was cut back by 3 bases and J by 5 bases. Germline CDR1 is GTSNPN and CDR2 is SVGIG (reference sequence). The CDR3 is 14 amino acids. Here the CDR3 DNA reads TGTGCCTGGAGCCCGGGACTAGCGACCCACGAGCAGTACGTC. This gives the protein CAWSPGLATHEQYV.

J is TRBJ2-2 and V is TRBV7-9; tentatively, D is TRBD1 (6 bases). Trimming removed 5 bases at V and 1 base at J, with 23 bases between. CDR1 is SEHNR and CDR2 is FQNEAQ in the germline V gene (reference sequence). The CDR3 contains 19 residues. As DNA, the CDR3 is TGTGCCAGCAGCCCCGCCACCTACAGGGAGAGGGTGAACACCGGGGAGCTGTTTTTT. Protein: CASSPATYRERVNTGELFF.

This chain links TRBV11-2 with TRBJ2-5, with 10 bases fitting TRBD2. The CDR3 contains 15 residues. Per germline, CDR1 SGHAT and CDR2 FQNNGV. V dropped 0 bases and J dropped 4; count of bases not matched to a gene: 2. CDR3 sequence: CASSLEAGGLETQYF. The DNA of the CDR3 is TGTGCCAGCAGCTTAGAAGCGGGAGGGCTAGAGACCCAGTACTTC.

For the CDR3, the DNA is TGTGCCATCAAGACAGGGGCCGCGAACACTGAAGCTTTCTTT. This codes for CAIKTGAANTEAFF. The chain recombines TRBV10-3 with TRBJ1-1; 8 bases are shared with TRBD1. This CDR3 region has 14 residues. V shed 7 bases and J 1 base; nucleotides not matched to a gene: 5. Germline lookup yields CDR1 ENHRY and CDR2 SYGVKD.

The chain combines TRBV27 with TRBJ2-1, with 8 bases identical to TRBD1. V trimming: 6 bases; J trimming: 4 bases; junction bases outside the gene matches: 8. Germline loops: CDR1 MNHEY, CDR2 SMNVEV (reference sequence). This CDR3 region has 15 residues. CDR3 sequence (DNA): TGTGCCAGCAGCCAGACGTGGGACAGGTACAATGAGCAGTTCTTC. Translated, it gives CASSQTWDRYNEQFF.

V usage is TRBV15 and J usage is TRBJ2-1, with a weak D call TRBD2 (5 bases). The germline CDR1 and CDR2 sequences are LNHNV and YYDKDF (reference sequence). The CDR3 sequence is 13 residues long. Trimming left V 5 bases short and J 7 bases short, with 12 bases between. Written as DNA, the CDR3 is TGTGCCACCAGCCCCAGCCGAGGGAATGAGCAGTTCTTC. Amino acid sequence: CATSPSRGNEQFF.

The chain employs TRBV2 and TRBJ2-4; 8 bases align to TRBD1. V dropped 4 bases and J dropped 11; count of bases not matched to a gene: 10. In germline, CDR1 is SNHLY, CDR2 FYNNEI. This CDR3 region has 14 residues. As DNA, the CDR3 is TGTGCCAGCAGTGGGGAAGGACAGGGCAAGTTTCAGTACTTC. Amino acids: CASSGEGQGKFQYF. Filled out from reference TRBV2 and TRBJ2-4, the complete variable domain reads EPEVTQTPSHQVTQMGQEVILRCVPISNHLYFYWYRQILGQKVEFLVSFYNNEISEKSEIFDDQFSVERPDGSNFTLKIRSTKLEDSAMYFCASSGEGQGKFQYFGAGTRLSVL.

This clone was picked up one time. This rearrangement joins TRBV20-1 to TRBJ1-5, with D tentatively TRBD1 (6 bases). Germline V lookup: CDR1 DFQATT, CDR2 SNEGSKA (reference sequence). This CDR3 spans 14 amino acids. Trimming took off 3 bases at V and 7 bases at J, with 16 bases between the two ends. The CDR3 DNA reads TGCAGTGCTAGTATCCCCCAGGGGAACCAGCCCCAGCATTTT. As protein: CSASIPQGNQPQHF.

The chain couples TRBV11-2 to TRBJ1-5, with 8 bases aligning to TRBD1. Per the germline V gene, CDR1 is SGHAT and CDR2 is FQNNGV. CDR3 length equals 18 residues. V lost 6 bases, J lost 0 bases, and 13 bases stayed unmatched. Here the CDR3 DNA reads TGTGCCAGCAGACCATCGACAGGGGAGGCCCATAGCAATCAGCCCCAGCATTTT. Translated: CASRPSTGEAHSNQPQHF.

V is TRBV11-2 and J is TRBJ1-1; the D is unclear. Trimming took 1 base from V and 1 from J, leaving 4 bases between them. In germline, CDR1 is SGHAT, CDR2 FQNNGV. The CDR3 has 13 amino acids. This chain's CDR3 is CASSLVSNTEAFF. CDR3 in DNA: TGTGCCAGCAGCTTAGTCTCGAACACTGAAGCTTTCTTT.

This clone was seen once. This specimen includes other DNA sequences encoding the same CDR3. The V gene is TRBV6-5, the J gene TRBJ2-3; 7 positions agree with TRBD2. The germline CDR1 and CDR2 sequences are MNHEY and SVGAGI. The CDR3 covers 15 residues. Losses at the gene ends were 2 bases for V and 1 base for J; bases not matched to a gene: 3. This CDR3 reads CASSYGAGGTDTQYF. The DNA of the CDR3 is TGTGCCAGCAGTTACGGTGCGGGAGGCACAGATACGCAGTATTTT.

J is TRBJ1-1 and V is TRBV19; D is unresolved. This CDR3 is 13 amino acids long. Germline CDR1 is LNHDA and CDR2 is SQIVND (reference sequence). V lost 7 bases, J lost 6 bases, and 15 bases lay in between. CDR3 nucleotide sequence: TGTGCCAGTAACGAGAAGAGCCTCTCTGAAGCTTTCTTT. As protein: CASNEKSLSEAFF.

This clone was seen a single time. The chain uses TRBV28 and TRBJ2-1, with D possibly TRBD2 on 6 matching bases. V lost 4 bases to trimming and J lost 8 bases, with 15 bases between them. Germline values: CDR1 MDHEN, CDR2 SYDVKM. This CDR3 comprises 14 residues. The CDR3 loop reads CASSSLRELHEQFF. The CDR3 DNA reads as TGTGCCAGCAGTTCTCTCCGGGAGTTGCATGAGCAGTTCTTC.

This clone was recorded once. V and J are TRBV6-6 and TRBJ1-4; TRBD1 aligns across 8 bases. This CDR3 region has 15 residues. The germline V gene encodes CDR1 MNHNY and CDR2 SVGAGI (reference sequence). V trimming: 6 bases; J trimming: 6 bases; junction bases outside the gene matches: 9. The CDR3 here is CASRHSQQGDEKLFF. The CDR3 DNA follows: TGTGCCAGCAGGCACTCGCAACAGGGGGATGAAAAACTGTTTTTT.

The gene calls are TRBV19 and TRBJ2-1, with D perhaps TRBD1 (6 bases). This CDR3 region has 14 residues. Germline V lookup: CDR1 LNHDA, CDR2 SQIVND (reference sequence). The ends were cut back, 4 bases at V and 6 bases at J, with 13 bases in the middle. The CDR3 region is CASSTSTGFNEQFF. CDR3 sequence (DNA): TGTGCCAGTAGTACGTCTACAGGGTTCAATGAGCAGTTCTTC. Full variable domain (outside the CDR3, taken from reference TRBV19 and TRBJ2-1): DGGITQSPKYLFRKEGQNVTLSCEQNLNHDAMYWYRQDPGQGLRLIYYSQIVNDFQKGDIAEGYSVSREKKESFPLTVTSAQKNPTAFYLCASSTSTGFNEQFFGPGTRLTVL.

The chain is built from TRBV27 and TRBJ2-2; tentative D call: TRBD2 (6 bases). V was shortened by 3 bases and J by 7 bases, with 15 bases between the two germline ends. The CDR3 covers 15 residues. CDR1 and CDR2 from the germline V gene are MNHEY and SMNVEV (reference sequence). CDR3 sequence (DNA): TGTGCCAGCAGTTTTTCTGCGGGGTTGGGCGGGGAGCTGTTTTTT. This gives the protein CASSFSAGLGGELFF.

This chain uses TRBV18 with TRBJ2-3, with D perhaps TRBD1 (5 bases). V lost 0 bases to trimming and J lost 3 bases, with 28 bases between them. The CDR3 totals 21 residues. Per germline, CDR1 KGHSH and CDR2 LQKENI. The CDR3, as DNA: TGTGCCAGCTCACCACCGGGGCGGCTCCCCGGTCGAGGTCTCGTGACAGATACGCAGTATTTT. Translating gives CASSPPGRLPGRGLVTDTQYF.

This chain links TRBV28 with TRBJ2-7; 16 bases are shared with TRBD2. Germline V gene data show CDR1 as MDHEN and CDR2 as SYDVKM. J gave up 4 bases and V 6 bases, and 12 bases lay outside the gene matches. The length of the CDR3 is 18 residues. The chain's CDR3 is CASRTGTSGGEILYEQYF. As DNA, the CDR3 is TGTGCCAGCAGAACCGGGACTAGCGGGGGGGAAATACTTTACGAGCAGTACTTC.

The rearrangement uses TRBV4-3 and TRBJ2-5; 7 bases match TRBD2. The junction had 8 bases not matched to a gene; V was cut back by 4 bases and J by 3 bases. The CDR3 spans 15 residues. Germline CDR1 and CDR2: LGHNA and YSLEER. In DNA form, the CDR3 reads TGCGCCAGCAGCCCCCACGGACTAGAGAAAGAGACCCAGTACTTC. This sequence encodes CASSPHGLEKETQYF.